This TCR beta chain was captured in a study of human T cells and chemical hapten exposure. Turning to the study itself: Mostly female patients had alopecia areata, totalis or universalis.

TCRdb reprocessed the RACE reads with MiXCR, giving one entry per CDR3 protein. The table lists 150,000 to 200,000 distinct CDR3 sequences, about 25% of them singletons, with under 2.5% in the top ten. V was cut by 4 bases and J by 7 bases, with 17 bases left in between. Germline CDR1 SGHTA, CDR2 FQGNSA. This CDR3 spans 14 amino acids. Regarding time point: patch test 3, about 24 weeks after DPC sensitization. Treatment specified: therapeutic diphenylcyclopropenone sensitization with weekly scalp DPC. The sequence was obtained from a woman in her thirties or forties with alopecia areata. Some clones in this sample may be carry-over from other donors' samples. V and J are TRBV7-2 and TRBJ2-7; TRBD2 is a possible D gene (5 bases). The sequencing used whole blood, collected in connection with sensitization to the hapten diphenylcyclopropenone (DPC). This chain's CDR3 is CASSSGLARVEQYF. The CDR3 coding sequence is TGTGCCAGCAGCTCCGGGCTAGCCCGGGTAGAGCAGTACTTC.